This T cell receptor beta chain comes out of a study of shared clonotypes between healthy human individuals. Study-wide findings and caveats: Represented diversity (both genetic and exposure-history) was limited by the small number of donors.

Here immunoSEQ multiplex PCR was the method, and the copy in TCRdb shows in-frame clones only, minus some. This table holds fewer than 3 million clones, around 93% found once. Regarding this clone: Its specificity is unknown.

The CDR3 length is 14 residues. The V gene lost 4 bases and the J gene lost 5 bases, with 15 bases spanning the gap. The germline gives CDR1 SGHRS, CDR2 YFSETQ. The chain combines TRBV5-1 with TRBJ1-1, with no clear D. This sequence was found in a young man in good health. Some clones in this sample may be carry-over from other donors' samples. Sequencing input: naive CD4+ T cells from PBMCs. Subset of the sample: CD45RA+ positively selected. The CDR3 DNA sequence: TGCGCCAGCAGCCCCTATGTTACTGGGACTGAAGCTTTCTTT. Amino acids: CASSPYVTGTEAFF.